These 30 T cell receptor beta chains came from one sample sequenced in a study of T cell responses to AZD1222 COVID-19 vaccine. Sequencing was performed with immunoSEQ multiplex PCR; in TCRdb, only in-frame clones are kept and a portion is missing. The table lists approximately 150,000 clones, 91% of them singletons. Sequenced here: peripheral blood, sampled 28 days after the second AZD1222 dose. The receptors stem from an adult who received the AZD1222 COVID-19 vaccine.

The chain employs TRBV9 and TRBJ2-1; unclear D gene. Trimming took 0 bases from V and 0 from J, leaving 7 bases between them. Germline CDR1 reads SGDLS; CDR2 reads YYNGEE. This CDR3 has 15 amino acids. CDR3 in amino acids: CASSVDLSSYNEQFF. The DNA of the CDR3 is TGTGCCAGCAGCGTAGATCTCAGCTCCTACAATGAGCAGTTCTTC.

V is TRBV7-2 and J is TRBJ2-1; 15 bases fit TRBD2. CDR3 length equals 16 residues. With V trimmed by 5 bases and J by 7 bases, 6 bases remained unmatched. Per the germline V gene, CDR1 is SGHTA and CDR2 is FQGNSA. CDR3 coding DNA: TGTGCCAGCAGCCCGGGACTAGCGGGAGGTGGAAATGAGCAGTTCTTC. It is translated as CASSPGLAGGGNEQFF.

This chain joins TRBV20-1 and TRBJ2-1, with 12 bases fitting TRBD2. Trimming took 6 bases from V and 15 from J; bases not matched to a gene: 6. The CDR3 contains 11 residues. Germline lookup yields CDR1 DFQATT and CDR2 SNEGSKA (reference sequence). CDR3 loop: CSAPSGRVPFF. The CDR3 DNA follows: TGCAGTGCCCCTAGCGGGAGGGTACCGTTCTTC.

The CDR3 spells CASSPGTGGLGYGYTF. The CDR3 coding sequence is TGTGCCAGCAGTCCCGGGACAGGGGGCCTGGGCTATGGCTACACCTTC. J is TRBJ1-2 and V is TRBV11-2, with 12 bases identical to TRBD1. CDR3 length: 16 amino acids. J lost 4 bases, V lost 6 bases, and 9 bases had no gene match. Germline CDR1 is SGHAT and CDR2 is FQNNGV.

The chain recombines TRBV7-2 with TRBJ1-6, with D perhaps TRBD1 (5 bases). Germline assignment: CDR1 SGHTA and CDR2 FQGNSA. CDR3 size: 13 residues. Deletions cut 0 bases from V and 8 bases from J, with 5 bases between. The CDR3 loop reads CASSLAGDSPLHF. DNA for the CDR3: TGTGCCAGCAGCTTAGCAGGGGATTCACCCCTCCACTTT.

This clone has a single count. V usage is TRBV29-1 and J usage is TRBJ2-1, with D perhaps TRBD2 (6 bases). Germline V CDR1 and CDR2: SQVTM, ANQGSEA. V lost 7 bases, J lost 3 bases, and 13 bases lay in between. This CDR3 region has 13 residues. The CDR3 is CSGSGYLYNEQFF. For the CDR3, the DNA is TGCAGCGGTAGCGGTTATCTCTACAATGAGCAGTTCTTC.

The chain carries TRBV5-5 and TRBJ1-2; D is perhaps TRBD1 (5 bases). CDR3 length: 17 residues. Trimming took off 0 bases at V and 0 bases at J, with 15 bases between the two ends. The V gene's germline CDR1 is SGHKS and CDR2 YYEKEE (reference sequence). Here the CDR3 DNA reads TGTGCCAGCAGCTTGGTGGTTCGTCAGGGTTCTAACTATGGCTACACCTTC. Translation gives CASSLVVRQGSNYGYTF.

The genes are TRBV28 and TRBJ2-1, with D perhaps TRBD1 or TRBD2 (5 bases each). V was clipped by 6 bases and J by 9 bases, with 18 bases between them. The CDR3 runs to 14 residues. Per the germline V gene, CDR1 is MDHEN and CDR2 is SYDVKM. The CDR3 sequence: CASSGTYKASEQFF. CDR3 in DNA: TGTGCCAGCAGCGGGACGTACAAGGCTAGTGAGCAGTTCTTC. Variable domain in full (rest from reference TRBV28 and TRBJ2-1): DVKVTQSSRYLVKRTGEKVFLECVQDMDHENMFWYRQDPGLGLRLIYFSYDVKMKEKGDIPEGYSVSREKKERFSLILESASTNQTSMYLCASSGTYKASEQFFGPGTRLTVL.

The chain couples TRBV19 to TRBJ2-5; D gene uncertain. Germline loops: CDR1 LNHDA, CDR2 SQIVND (reference sequence). The V end was cut by 1 base, the J end by 4 bases, with 7 bases between. The CDR3 consists of 13 residues. Here the CDR3 reads CASSIVVGETQYF. The CDR3 nucleotides read TGTGCCAGTAGTATAGTGGTGGGAGAGACCCAGTACTTC.

The chain joins TRBV11-2 to TRBJ1-6; D is unresolved. Trimming stripped 6 bases from V and 1 base from J, with 4 bases between. Per the germline V gene, CDR1 is SGHAT and CDR2 is FQNNGV. This CDR3 comprises 13 residues. The CDR3 region has the DNA TGTGCCAGCAGTCTATCCTATAATTCACCCCTCCACTTT. This encodes CASSLSYNSPLHF.

The chain couples TRBV11-2 to TRBJ2-5, with TRBD2 as a possible D gene (6 bases). Germline CDR1 reads SGHAT; CDR2 reads FQNNGV. The CDR3 contains 15 residues. V lost 7 bases to trimming and J lost 2 bases, with 17 bases between them. In DNA form, the CDR3 reads TGTGCCAGCACCCAGGGACTTCGAGGGCAAGAGACCCAGTACTTC. Translated, it gives CASTQGLRGQETQYF.

This sequence joins TRBV10-1 and TRBJ1-2; D gene uncertain. The CDR3 consists of 17 residues. Germline V gene sequence: CDR1 WNHNN, CDR2 SYGVQD (reference sequence). V lost 7 bases and J lost 0, with 21 bases in between. CDR3 sequence reads: CASNSPLGGSPNYGYTF. CDR3 DNA: TGCGCCAGCAACTCCCCTTTGGGAGGTTCACCTAACTATGGCTACACCTTC.

This clone was counted a few times. The chain employs TRBV7-9 and TRBJ1-3, with a possible D match to TRBD1 (5 bases). The V gene's germline CDR1 is SEHNR and CDR2 FQNEAQ (reference sequence). CDR3 length: 15 residues. V was shortened by 6 bases and J by 4 bases, with 16 bases between the two germline ends. The CDR3 reads CASRPGAGQGNTIYF. In DNA, the CDR3 is TGTGCCAGCAGACCCGGGGCAGGGCAGGGAAACACCATATATTTT.

V gene TRBV5-1 combines with J gene TRBJ2-5; 8 positions match TRBD1. The CDR3 covers 14 residues. Trimming removed 2 bases from V and 7 bases from J; junction bases left unmatched: 7. Germline CDR1 SGHRS, CDR2 YFSETQ. Here the CDR3 DNA reads TGCGCCAGCAGCTTCAGGACAGGGCCGGGGACCCAGTACTTC. The encoded protein is CASSFRTGPGTQYF.

V and J are TRBV13 and TRBJ1-4; 8 bases match TRBD1. Germline CDR1 is PRHDT and CDR2 is FYEKMQ (reference sequence). This CDR3 is 14 amino acids long. V shed 7 bases, J shed 5 bases, and the junction held 6 bases outside the gene matches. DNA of the CDR3: TGTGCCAGCAACCAGGGGGCGAGAAATGAAAAACTGTTTTTT. Residues: CASNQGARNEKLFF.

V and J are TRBV7-2 and TRBJ2-5; tentatively, D is TRBD2 (6 bases). The CDR3 has 18 residues. Trimming stripped 6 bases from V and 2 bases from J, with 25 bases between. The germline CDR1 and CDR2 sequences are SGHTA and FQGNSA. In nucleotides, the CDR3 is TGTGCCAGCAGGCTAGATGGGTTGCAGCTAGCGAGGCAAGAGACCCAGTACTTC. Translation gives CASRLDGLQLARQETQYF.

This chain links TRBV18 with TRBJ2-3, with D perhaps being TRBD1 or TRBD2 (5 bases each). The germline V and J ends were trimmed by 3 bases and 4 bases, with 11 bases remaining between them. This CDR3 is 14 amino acids long. Germline V gene lookup returns CDR1 KGHSH and CDR2 LQKENI. In DNA, the CDR3 is TGTGCCAGCTCACCTCGATCGGGGCCAGATACGCAGTATTTT. This sequence encodes CASSPRSGPDTQYF.

This chain links TRBV12-5 with TRBJ1-4; 8 positions match TRBD1. V lost 6 bases to trimming and J lost 0 bases; unmatched junction nucleotides: 6. The CDR3 loop spans 16 amino acids. Germline loops: CDR1 LGHNT, CDR2 FRNRAP. CDR3 bases: TGTGCTAGTGGCCTCCAACAGGGGGCAACTAATGAAAAACTGTTTTTT. This encodes CASGLQQGATNEKLFF. The full variable domain, its missing parts supplied by reference TRBV12-5 and TRBJ1-4, is DARVTQTPRHKVTEMGQEVTMRCQPILGHNTVFWYRQTMMQGLELLAYFRNRAPLDDSGMPKDRFSAEMPDATLATLKIQPSEPRDSAVYFCASGLQQGATNEKLFFGSGTQLSVL.

CDR3 DNA: TGTGCCACCAGTGACCGAGGGACTAGCGGGGGATGGGATACGCAGTATTTT. Translating it yields CATSDRGTSGGWDTQYF. This rearrangement joins TRBV24-1 to TRBJ2-3; TRBD2 agrees at 14 bases. Per germline, CDR1 KGHDR and CDR2 SFDVKD. The J segment lost 6 bases and the V segment lost 4 bases, leaving 8 bases of the junction unmatched. The CDR3 extends over 17 amino acids.

V usage is TRBV7-2 and J usage is TRBJ2-5, with 7 bases that match TRBD1. The junction had 8 bases not matched to a gene; V was cut back by 5 bases and J by 5 bases. The CDR3 has 14 amino acids. The germline CDR1 and CDR2 sequences are SGHTA and FQGNSA. The CDR3: CASSGRQGTETQYF. CDR3 sequence (DNA): TGTGCCAGCAGCGGAAGACAGGGTACGGAGACCCAGTACTTC.

The chain couples TRBV5-8 to TRBJ2-7, with TRBD2 as a possible D gene (5 bases). CDR1 is SGHTS, CDR2 YDEGEE, per germline. V lost 3 bases and J lost 7, with 14 bases in between. The CDR3 consists of 13 residues. The DNA of the CDR3 is TGTGCCAGCAGCTGGGAGAGGTTAGGGGAGCAGTACTTC. Protein product: CASSWERLGEQYF.

A word on this clone: Relative to the germline gene, one junction end is altered; a read error may explain this. The genes are TRBV28 and TRBJ1-4; 10 positions match TRBD1. This CDR3 has 17 residues. From germline, CDR1 is MDHEN and CDR2 SYDVKM. The CDR3 DNA follows: TGTGCCAGCAGTGTATCCGGGACAGGGGCCACTAGTGAAAAACTGTTTTTT. Translated, it gives CASSVSGTGATSEKLFF. The full variable domain, with the rest looked up from reference TRBV28 and TRBJ1-4, is DVKVTQSSRYLVKRTGEKVFLECVQDMDHENMFWYRQDPGLGLRLIYFSYDVKMKEKGDIPEGYSVSREKKERFSLILESASTNQTSMYLCASSVSGTGATSEKLFFGSGTQLSVL.

The rearrangement joins TRBV7-2 to TRBJ2-7; 13 positions agree with TRBD2. Germline CDR1 reads SGHTA; CDR2 reads FQGNSA. The CDR3 spans 17 residues. V trimming: 0 bases; J trimming: 12 bases; junction bases outside the gene matches: 14. CDR3 DNA sequence: TGTGCCAGCAGCTTAGCACACAGACTAGCGGGGGGAACAACTGTGTACTTC. Amino acids: CASSLAHRLAGGTTVYF.

The V call is TRBV3-1 (or the pseudogene TRBV3-2), the J call TRBJ2-2, with 9 bases aligning to TRBD2. The CDR3 is 19 residues long. CDR1 and CDR2 (germline): LGHDT, YNNKEL (reference sequence). After removal of 1 base from V and 6 bases from J, the junction contained 15 bases not matched to a gene. CDR3 loop: CASSQAALFGGGASGELFF. The CDR3, as DNA: TGTGCCAGCAGCCAAGCCGCTCTGTTTGGCGGGGGGGCTTCCGGGGAGCTGTTTTTT.

V is TRBV3-1 (or the pseudogene TRBV3-2) and J is TRBJ1-2; D might be TRBD1 (5 bases). This CDR3 spans 16 amino acids. The ends were cut back, 1 base at V and 6 bases at J, with 18 bases in the middle. Germline V gene lookup returns CDR1 LGHDT and CDR2 YNNKEL (reference sequence). The CDR3 nucleotides are TGTGCCAGCAGCCAAGTGGGGGTTATAAGCAACGATGGCTACACCTTC. It translates to CASSQVGVISNDGYTF.

V gene TRBV28 combines with J gene TRBJ2-6; D may match TRBD1 or TRBD2 (6 bases each). Per the germline V gene, CDR1 is MDHEN and CDR2 is SYDVKM. The CDR3 has 18 amino acids. V was clipped by 5 bases and J by 0 bases, with 17 bases between them. The CDR3 spells CASSTRRGGSSGANVLTF. In DNA, the CDR3 is TGTGCCAGCAGTACCCGCCGAGGGGGGAGCTCTGGGGCCAACGTCCTGACTTTC.

This clone was seen only once. The chain uses TRBV3-1 (or the pseudogene TRBV3-2) and TRBJ2-2; 8 positions agree with TRBD2. The germline gives CDR1 LGHDT, CDR2 YNNKEL (reference sequence). This CDR3 has 15 amino acids. J lost 4 bases, V lost 7 bases, and 8 bases had no gene match. This CDR3 reads CASTPRGGLTGELFF. CDR3 nucleotides: TGTGCCAGCACCCCTCGGGGGGGCCTCACCGGGGAGCTGTTTTTT.

This rearrangement joins TRBV7-9 to TRBJ2-5; a weak D match, TRBD2 (5 bases). Trimming took 2 bases from V and 7 from J, leaving 20 bases between them. The CDR3 length is 16 residues. CDR1 is SEHNR and CDR2 is FQNEAQ in the germline V gene (reference sequence). The chain's CDR3 is CASSLSTTAPRGTQYF. CDR3 bases: TGTGCCAGCAGCTTATCGACTACGGCTCCTCGGGGGACCCAGTACTTC.

The CDR3 DNA is TGTGCCAGCAGCTTAGAATTTGGTAGGGGCCTCTCTGGAAACACCATATATTTT. Protein sequence: CASSLEFGRGLSGNTIYF. This chain joins TRBV7-2 and TRBJ1-3; possibly TRBD1 for D (5 bases). CDR1 and CDR2 from the germline V gene are SGHTA and FQGNSA. The V end was cut by 1 base, the J end by 0 bases, with 16 bases between. The length of the CDR3 is 18 residues.

This clone came up once. The chain employs TRBV27 and TRBJ1-5; unclear D gene. Looked up from germline, CDR1 is MNHEY and CDR2 is SMNVEV (reference sequence). There are 14 residues in the CDR3. Trimming cost V 6 bases and J 0 bases, with 9 bases left between them. CDR3 bases: TGTGCCAGCAGATCAGAGGTTAGCAATCAGCCCCAGCATTTT. The encoded protein is CASRSEVSNQPQHF.